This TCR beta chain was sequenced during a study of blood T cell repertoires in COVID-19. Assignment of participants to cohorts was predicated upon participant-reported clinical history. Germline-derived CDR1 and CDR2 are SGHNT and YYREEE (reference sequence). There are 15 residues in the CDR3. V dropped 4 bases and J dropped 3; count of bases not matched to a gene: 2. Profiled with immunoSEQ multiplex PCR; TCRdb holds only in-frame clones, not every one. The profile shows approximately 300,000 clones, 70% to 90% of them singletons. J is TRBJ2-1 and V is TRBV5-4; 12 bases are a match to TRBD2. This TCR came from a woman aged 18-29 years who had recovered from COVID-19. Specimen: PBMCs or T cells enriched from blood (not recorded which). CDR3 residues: CASSPGLAGYNEQFF. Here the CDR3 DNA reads TGTGCCAGCAGCCCGGGACTAGCGGGCTACAATGAGCAGTTCTTC.